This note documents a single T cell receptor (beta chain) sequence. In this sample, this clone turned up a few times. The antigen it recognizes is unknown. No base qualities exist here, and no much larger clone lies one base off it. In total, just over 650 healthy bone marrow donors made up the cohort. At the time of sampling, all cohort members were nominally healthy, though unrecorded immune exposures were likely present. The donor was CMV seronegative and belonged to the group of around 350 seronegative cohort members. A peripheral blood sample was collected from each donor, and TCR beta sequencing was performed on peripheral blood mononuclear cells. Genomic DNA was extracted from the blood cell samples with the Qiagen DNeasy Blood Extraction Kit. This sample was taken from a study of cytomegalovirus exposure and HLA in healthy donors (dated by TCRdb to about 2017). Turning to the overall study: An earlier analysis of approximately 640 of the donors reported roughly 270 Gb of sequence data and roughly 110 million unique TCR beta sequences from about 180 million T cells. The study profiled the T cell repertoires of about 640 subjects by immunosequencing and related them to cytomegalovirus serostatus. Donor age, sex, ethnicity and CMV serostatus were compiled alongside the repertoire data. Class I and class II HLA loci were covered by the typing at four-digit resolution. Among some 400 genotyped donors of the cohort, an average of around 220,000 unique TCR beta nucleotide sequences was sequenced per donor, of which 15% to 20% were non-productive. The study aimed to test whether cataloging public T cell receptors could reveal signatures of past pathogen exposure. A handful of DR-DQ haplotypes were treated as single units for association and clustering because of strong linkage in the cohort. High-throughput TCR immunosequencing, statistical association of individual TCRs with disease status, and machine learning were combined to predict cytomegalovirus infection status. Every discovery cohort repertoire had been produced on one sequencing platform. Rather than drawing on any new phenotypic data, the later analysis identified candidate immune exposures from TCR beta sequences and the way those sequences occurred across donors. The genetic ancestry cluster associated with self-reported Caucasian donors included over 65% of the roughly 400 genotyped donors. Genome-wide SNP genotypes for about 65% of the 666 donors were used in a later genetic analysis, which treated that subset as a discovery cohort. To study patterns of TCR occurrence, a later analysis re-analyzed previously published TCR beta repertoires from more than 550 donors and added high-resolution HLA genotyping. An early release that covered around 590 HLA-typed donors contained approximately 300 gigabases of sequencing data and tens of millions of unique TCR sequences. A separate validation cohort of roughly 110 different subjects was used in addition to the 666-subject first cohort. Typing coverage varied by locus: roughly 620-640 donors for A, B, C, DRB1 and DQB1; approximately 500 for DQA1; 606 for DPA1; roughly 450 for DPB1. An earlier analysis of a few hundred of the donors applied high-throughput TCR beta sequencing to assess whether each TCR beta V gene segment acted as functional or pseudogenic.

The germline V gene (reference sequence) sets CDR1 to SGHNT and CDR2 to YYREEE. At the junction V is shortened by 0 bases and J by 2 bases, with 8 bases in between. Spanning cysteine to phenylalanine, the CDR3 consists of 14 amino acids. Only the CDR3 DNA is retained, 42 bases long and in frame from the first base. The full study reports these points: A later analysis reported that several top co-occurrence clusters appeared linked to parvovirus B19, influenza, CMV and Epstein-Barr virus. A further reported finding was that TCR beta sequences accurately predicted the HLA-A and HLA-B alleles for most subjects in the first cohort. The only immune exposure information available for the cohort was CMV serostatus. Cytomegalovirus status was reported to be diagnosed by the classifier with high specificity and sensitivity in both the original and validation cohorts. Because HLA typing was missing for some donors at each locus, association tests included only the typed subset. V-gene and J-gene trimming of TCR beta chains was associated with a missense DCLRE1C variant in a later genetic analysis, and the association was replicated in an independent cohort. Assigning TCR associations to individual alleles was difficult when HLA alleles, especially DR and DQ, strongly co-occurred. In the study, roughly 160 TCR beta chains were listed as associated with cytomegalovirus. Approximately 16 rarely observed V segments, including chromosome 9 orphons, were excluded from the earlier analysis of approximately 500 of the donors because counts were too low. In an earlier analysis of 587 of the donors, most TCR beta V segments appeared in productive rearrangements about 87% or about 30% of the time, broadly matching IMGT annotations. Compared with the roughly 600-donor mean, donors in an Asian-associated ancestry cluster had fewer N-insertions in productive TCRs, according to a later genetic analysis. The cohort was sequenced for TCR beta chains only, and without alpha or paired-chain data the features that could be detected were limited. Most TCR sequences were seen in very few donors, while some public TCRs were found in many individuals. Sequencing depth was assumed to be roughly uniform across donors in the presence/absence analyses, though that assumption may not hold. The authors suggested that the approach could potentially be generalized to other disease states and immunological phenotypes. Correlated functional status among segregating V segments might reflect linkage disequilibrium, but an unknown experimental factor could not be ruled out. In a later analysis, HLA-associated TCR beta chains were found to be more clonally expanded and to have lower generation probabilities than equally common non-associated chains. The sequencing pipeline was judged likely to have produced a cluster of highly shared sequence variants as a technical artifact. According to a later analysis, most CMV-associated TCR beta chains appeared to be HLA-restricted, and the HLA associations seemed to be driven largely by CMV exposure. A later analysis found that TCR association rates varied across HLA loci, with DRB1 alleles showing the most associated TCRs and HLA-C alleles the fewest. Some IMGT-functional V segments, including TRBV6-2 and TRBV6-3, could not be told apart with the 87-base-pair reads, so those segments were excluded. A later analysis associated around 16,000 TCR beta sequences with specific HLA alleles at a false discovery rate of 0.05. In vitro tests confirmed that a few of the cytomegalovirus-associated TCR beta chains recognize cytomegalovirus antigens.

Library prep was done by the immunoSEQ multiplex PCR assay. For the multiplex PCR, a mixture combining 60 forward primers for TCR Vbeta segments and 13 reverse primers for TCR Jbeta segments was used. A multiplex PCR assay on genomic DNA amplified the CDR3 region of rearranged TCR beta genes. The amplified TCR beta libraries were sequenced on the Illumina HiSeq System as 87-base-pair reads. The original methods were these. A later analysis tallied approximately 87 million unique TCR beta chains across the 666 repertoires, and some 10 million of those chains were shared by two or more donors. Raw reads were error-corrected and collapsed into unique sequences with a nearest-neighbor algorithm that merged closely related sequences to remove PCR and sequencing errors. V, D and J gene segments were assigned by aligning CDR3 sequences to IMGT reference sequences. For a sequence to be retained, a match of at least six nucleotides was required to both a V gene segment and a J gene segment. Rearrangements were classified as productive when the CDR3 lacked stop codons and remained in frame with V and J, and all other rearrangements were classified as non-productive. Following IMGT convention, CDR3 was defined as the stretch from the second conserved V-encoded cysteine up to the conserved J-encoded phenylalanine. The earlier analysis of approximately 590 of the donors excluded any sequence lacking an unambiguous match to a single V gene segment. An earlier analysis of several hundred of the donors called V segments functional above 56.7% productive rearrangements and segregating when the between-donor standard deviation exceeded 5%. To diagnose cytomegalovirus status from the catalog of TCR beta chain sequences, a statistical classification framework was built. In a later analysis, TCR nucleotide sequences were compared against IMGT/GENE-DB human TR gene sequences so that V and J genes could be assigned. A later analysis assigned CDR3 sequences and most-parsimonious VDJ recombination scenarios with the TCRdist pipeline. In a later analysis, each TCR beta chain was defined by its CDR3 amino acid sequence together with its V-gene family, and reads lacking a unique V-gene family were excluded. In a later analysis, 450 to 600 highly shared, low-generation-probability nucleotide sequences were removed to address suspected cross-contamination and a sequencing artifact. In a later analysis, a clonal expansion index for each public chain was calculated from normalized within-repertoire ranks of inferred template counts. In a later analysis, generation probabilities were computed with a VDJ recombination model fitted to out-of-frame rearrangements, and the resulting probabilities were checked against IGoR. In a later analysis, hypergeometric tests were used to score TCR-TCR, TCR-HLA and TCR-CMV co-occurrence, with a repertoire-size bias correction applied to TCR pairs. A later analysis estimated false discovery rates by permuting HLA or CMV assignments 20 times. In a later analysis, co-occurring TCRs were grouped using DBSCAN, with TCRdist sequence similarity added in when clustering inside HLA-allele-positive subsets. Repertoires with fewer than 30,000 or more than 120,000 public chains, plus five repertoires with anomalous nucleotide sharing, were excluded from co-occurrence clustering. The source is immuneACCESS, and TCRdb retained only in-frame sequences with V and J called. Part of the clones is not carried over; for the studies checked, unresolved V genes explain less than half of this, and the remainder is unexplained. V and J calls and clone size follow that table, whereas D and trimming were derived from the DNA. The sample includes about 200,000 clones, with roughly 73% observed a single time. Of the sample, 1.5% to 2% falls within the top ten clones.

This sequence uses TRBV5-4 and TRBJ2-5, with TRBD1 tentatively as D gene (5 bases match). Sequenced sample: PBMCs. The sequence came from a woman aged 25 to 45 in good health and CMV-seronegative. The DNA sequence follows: TGTGCCAGCAGCTTGGGGACACTTCAAGAGACCCAGTACTTC. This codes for CASSLGTLQETQYF.